Reported below is one TCR beta chain. TCRdb keeps only in-frame clones here, not all; method: immunoSEQ multiplex PCR. Of around 90,000 clones listed, approximately 86% were seen once; the top ten hold under 25%. This sample was included in a study of control samples from healthy donors and cancer patients. Per the germline V gene, CDR1 is SGDLS and CDR2 is YYNGEE. J lost 4 bases, V lost 0 bases, and 6 bases had no gene match. The CDR3 length is 16 residues. The receptor comes from a young man in good health. The gene calls are TRBV9 and TRBJ2-7, with TRBD2 matching 11 bases. Sequencing was performed on blood. CDR3 amino acids: CASSVAETSGEYEQYF. The CDR3 DNA is TGTGCCAGCAGCGTAGCGGAGACTAGCGGGGAATACGAGCAGTACTTC.